The 23 T cell receptor beta chains listed next were all sequenced from one sample in a study of blood T cell repertoires in COVID-19. Here immunoSEQ multiplex PCR was the method, and the copy in TCRdb shows in-frame clones only, minus some. This sample has about 190,000 clones, with around nine tenths found just once. The sample was peripheral blood. The receptor source for this set is a man between 18 and 29 years old with active or convalescent COVID-19.

The CDR3 nucleotides read TGTGCCAGCAACGATAACCGGGACACCTACTACGCCAATGAGCAGTTCTTC. This gives the protein CASNDNRDTYYANEQFF. The chain joins TRBV5-8 to TRBJ2-1, with D possibly being TRBD1 (6 bases). Trimming removed 6 bases at V and 6 bases at J, with 25 bases between. Looked up from germline, CDR1 is SGHTS and CDR2 is YDEGEE. This CDR3 comprises 17 residues.

A few counts support this clone. The CDR3 DNA reads as TGTGCCAGCAGTGTGACAGGGGGGATCTACACCTTC. Protein: CASSVTGGIYTF. This chain uses TRBV12-3 or TRBV12-4 with TRBJ1-2, with 9 bases matching TRBD1. The CDR3 has 12 amino acids. Losses at the gene ends were 5 bases for V and 10 bases for J; bases not matched to a gene: 5.

This sequence joins TRBV19 and TRBJ1-2; TRBD1 might be the D (6 bases). V was cut by 1 base and J by 3 bases, with 9 bases left in between. The CDR3 is made up of 14 amino acids. Germline assignment: CDR1 LNHDA and CDR2 SQIVND (reference sequence). CDR3 DNA: TGTGCCAGTAGTATAGGACAGGCTGACTATGGCTACACCTTC. Its protein is CASSIGQADYGYTF.

This sequence joins TRBV5-4 and TRBJ1-1; 8 bases line up with TRBD1. The trim removed 0 bases at V and 1 base at J, leaving 5 bases unmatched. The CDR3 extends over 16 amino acids. Germline CDR1 SGHNT, CDR2 YYREEE (reference sequence). CDR3 sequence reads: CASSLDQGAKNTEAFF. The CDR3 region has the DNA TGTGCCAGCAGCTTGGATCAGGGGGCGAAGAACACTGAAGCTTTCTTT.

The chain employs TRBV5-5 and TRBJ1-5, with 7 positions matching TRBD1. The CDR3 spans 15 residues. V shed 4 bases, J shed 5 bases, and the junction held 9 bases outside the gene matches. Germline V CDR1 and CDR2: SGHKS, YYEKEE (reference sequence). CDR3 DNA sequence: TGTGCCAGCAGCATAGACAGGGCAGGGCATCAGCCCCAGCATTTT. It specifies CASSIDRAGHQPQHF.

This chain connects TRBV14 to TRBJ1-2; D is perhaps TRBD1 (5 bases). The germline V and J ends were trimmed by 2 bases and 6 bases, with 13 bases remaining between them. CDR1 SGHDN and CDR2 FVKESK come from the germline V gene. There are 14 residues in the CDR3. CDR3 in amino acids: CASSQLGRGDGYTF. The CDR3 DNA reads as TGTGCCAGCAGCCAACTGGGTAGGGGCGATGGCTACACCTTC.

CDR3 residues: CASSFASTSGTYNEQFF. In DNA, the CDR3 is TGTGCCAGCAGTTTTGCGTCTACTAGCGGGACCTACAATGAGCAGTTCTTC. The chain links TRBV28 to TRBJ2-1; 10 bases agree with TRBD2. Germline V gives CDR1 MDHEN, CDR2 SYDVKM. The CDR3 contains 17 residues. V shed 3 bases and J 2 bases; nucleotides not matched to a gene: 7.

This chain joins TRBV4-1 and TRBJ2-7, with 13 nucleotides matching TRBD2. The CDR3 runs 16 residues. Germline loops: CDR1 MGHRA, CDR2 YSYEKL. With V trimmed by 1 base and J by 6 bases, 6 bases remained unmatched. This CDR3 reads CASSQAAGLAGIEQYF. In DNA, the CDR3 is TGCGCCAGCAGCCAAGCCGCGGGACTAGCGGGAATCGAGCAGTACTTC.

J is TRBJ1-2 and V is TRBV5-4; D not certain. Per germline, CDR1 SGHNT and CDR2 YYREEE (reference sequence). V was pared by 3 bases and J by 0 bases, with 9 bases between. The CDR3 is made up of 14 amino acids. DNA of the CDR3: TGTGCCAGCAGCTACGGTCCCCCTAACTATGGCTACACCTTC. It is translated as CASSYGPPNYGYTF.

The rearrangement links TRBV5-1 to TRBJ2-5; 8 bases are a match to TRBD1. J gave up 5 bases and V 4 bases, and 10 bases lay outside the gene matches. The germline V gene has CDR1 SGHRS and CDR2 YFSETQ. This CDR3 has 15 amino acids. CDR3 in DNA: TGCGCCAGCAGCCGCGGACAGGGTGACGTGGAGACCCAGTACTTC. It translates to CASSRGQGDVETQYF. Full variable domain (outside the CDR3, taken from reference TRBV5-1 and TRBJ2-5): KAGVTQTPRYLIKTRGQQVTLSCSPISGHRSVSWYQQTPGQGLQFLFEYFSETQRNKGNFPGRFSGRQFSNSRSEMNVSTLELGDSALYLCASSRGQGDVETQYFGPGTRLLVL.

The genes are TRBV5-5 and TRBJ2-3; D uncertain. CDR3 length equals 11 residues. CDR1 SGHKS and CDR2 YYEKEE come from the germline V gene (reference sequence). Trimming removed 4 bases from V and 7 bases from J, with 7 bases in between. The DNA for the CDR3 is TGTGCCAGCAGCGCCCTATATACGCAGTATTTT. This encodes CASSALYTQYF. The variable domain in full, completed from reference TRBV5-5 and TRBJ2-3, reads DAGVTQSPTHLIKTRGQQVTLRCSPISGHKSVSWYQQVLGQGPQFIFQYYEKEERGRGNFPDRFSARQFPNYSSELNVNALLLGDSALYLCASSALYTQYFGPGTRLTVL.

The rearrangement joins TRBV7-2 to TRBJ2-3, with 12 bases aligning to TRBD1. The trim removed 2 bases at V and 2 bases at J, leaving 11 bases unmatched. This CDR3 spans 19 amino acids. Germline assignment: CDR1 SGHTA and CDR2 FQGNSA. CDR3: CASSLPGQGAQEFTDTQYF. The CDR3 DNA follows: TGTGCCAGCAGCTTACCGGGACAGGGGGCTCAGGAGTTCACAGATACGCAGTATTTT.

The chain employs TRBV7-2 and TRBJ2-7; TRBD2 matches 10 bases. The CDR3 has 15 residues. Trimming cost V 5 bases and J 1 base; bases outside gene matches: 5. Per the germline V gene, CDR1 is SGHTA and CDR2 is FQGNSA. In DNA form, the CDR3 reads TGTGCCAGCAGCATTAGCGGGGGGACGTCCTACGAGCAGTACTTC. Protein: CASSISGGTSYEQYF.

The rearrangement joins TRBV11-2 to TRBJ1-2, with a weak D call TRBD1 (5 bases). The CDR3 is made up of 14 amino acids. V was trimmed by 0 bases and J by 5 bases, leaving 10 bases between them. The germline V gene has CDR1 SGHAT and CDR2 FQNNGV. In DNA form, the CDR3 reads TGTGCCAGCAGCTTAGAGGGGCGGACGTATGGCTACACCTTC. Encoded protein: CASSLEGRTYGYTF.

J is TRBJ2-2 and V is TRBV12-5; the D is unclear. The germline V and J ends were trimmed by 7 bases and 3 bases, with 6 bases remaining between them. The CDR3 is 12 residues long. Germline CDR1 is LGHNT and CDR2 is FRNRAP. The chain's CDR3 is CASADYTGELFF. DNA of the CDR3: TGTGCTAGTGCCGACTACACCGGGGAGCTGTTTTTT.

This chain uses TRBV11-2 with TRBJ2-7; TRBD2 agrees at 9 bases. CDR3 size: 15 residues. V lost 6 bases to trimming and J lost 3 bases; unmatched junction nucleotides: 9. Germline CDR1 and CDR2: SGHAT and FQNNGV. DNA of the CDR3: TGTGCCAGCAGACGCCTAGCGGGGACCTACTACGAGCAGTACTTC. Its protein product is CASRRLAGTYYEQYF.

The CDR3 DNA follows: TGTGCCAGCAGCCAAAGACCAGGGGGTAGTCAGCCCCAGCATTTT. Its protein product is CASSQRPGGSQPQHF. The V and J genes are TRBV5-8 and TRBJ1-5; 7 bases map to TRBD1. J lost 6 bases, V lost 4 bases, and 10 bases had no gene match. The CDR3 has 15 amino acids. The germline V gene has CDR1 SGHTS and CDR2 YDEGEE.

The chain employs TRBV7-2 and TRBJ2-1; weak D call: TRBD1 (6 bases). V was clipped by 2 bases and J by 7 bases, with 12 bases between them. Germline V CDR1 and CDR2: SGHTA, FQGNSA. The CDR3 has 14 residues. In DNA, the CDR3 is TGTGCCAGCAGCTTATATCAGGGGTGGAATGAGCAGTTCTTC. Encoded protein: CASSLYQGWNEQFF.

This chain connects TRBV6-5 to TRBJ1-3, with TRBD1 as a possible D gene (6 bases). V was cut by 4 bases and J by 3 bases, with 10 bases left in between. Germline CDR1 reads MNHEY; CDR2 reads SVGAGI. The CDR3 runs 14 residues. In nucleotides, the CDR3 is TGTGCCAGCAGTTTAGGACAGTATGGAAACACCATATATTTT. Protein: CASSLGQYGNTIYF.

This clone came up once. J is TRBJ1-2 and V is TRBV5-1; 7 positions agree with TRBD1. V lost 0 bases, J lost 3 bases, and 8 bases stayed unmatched. The CDR3 spans 16 residues. CDR1 is SGHRS and CDR2 is YFSETQ in the germline V gene. The CDR3 DNA reads as TGCGCCAGCAGCTTGGGCTGGACAGGAGGGGACTATGGCTACACCTTC. This sequence encodes CASSLGWTGGDYGYTF.

The CDR3 here is CASGQGRNTQYF. The CDR3 nucleotides are TGTGCCAGCGGACAGGGTAGGAATACGCAGTATTTT. V usage is TRBV19 and J usage is TRBJ2-3; 8 bases agree with TRBD1. Germline CDR1 and CDR2: LNHDA and SQIVND (reference sequence). The trim removed 9 bases at V and 7 bases at J, leaving 6 bases unmatched. The CDR3 runs 12 residues.

The chain combines TRBV29-1 with TRBJ1-2, with D possibly TRBD1 on 6 matching bases. CDR1 is SQVTM, CDR2 ANQGSEA, per germline. The CDR3 contains 12 residues. V lost 5 bases and J 5 bases, leaving 12 bases between the germline ends. The chain's CDR3 is CSVFGRGYGYTF. The CDR3 nucleotides are TGCAGCGTTTTCGGCAGGGGATATGGCTACACCTTC.

This clone was recorded once. The chain employs TRBV6-2 or TRBV6-3 and TRBJ1-2; unclear D gene. V was pared by 2 bases and J by 2 bases, with 9 bases between. The CDR3 is 14 residues long. CDR1 MNHEY and CDR2 SVGEGT come from the germline V gene. DNA for the CDR3: TGTGCCAGCAGTTACGGGAGGGAGAACTATGGCTACACCTTC. Its protein product is CASSYGRENYGYTF.